This T cell receptor (beta chain) was identified during a study of CD8 T cells in Susac syndrome. The RNA, about 0.5 to 1 ug, was put through reverse transcription using random hexamers. Multiplex PCR with immunoSEQ amplified the TCR beta CDR3 across 54 Vbeta and 13 Jbeta. TCRdb reanalysed the immunoSEQ multiplex PCR reads using MiXCR and keeps one entry per CDR3 protein. In the table there are around 200,000 distinct CDR3 sequences, 85% to 95% of which are singletons. Trimming left V 7 bases short and J 7 bases short, with 11 bases between. This CDR3 region has 12 residues. While serving as controls, healthy donors were matched for age and sex.

The sequenced sample was CD4+ T cells from PBMCs. The clonotype originates from a human donor in good health. V gene TRBV12-3 or TRBV12-4 combines with J gene TRBJ1-3; D gene ambiguous. The CDR3 protein is CASNVLINTIYF. DNA for the CDR3: TGTGCCAGCAATGTTCTTATCAACACCATATATTTT.